A selection of T cell receptor beta chains follows, all from one sample in a study of T cell repertoires in cytomegalovirus infection. TCRdb re-analysed the reads in MiXCR, keeping a single row per CDR3 protein. Among around 440,000 distinct CDR3 sequences listed, approximately 10% were seen once. The sequenced material came from PBMCs. These receptors originate from a human donor in good health (CMV status not recorded). Some clones in this sample may be carry-over from other donors' samples. Each CDR3 is given with its conserved first and last residue. Each record gives: CDR3 length, clone size, V gene, D gene, J gene, CDR3 protein, CDR3 DNA. The D gene is left open where the match is weak. The size of a clone is reported for some rows only, either as once, few or many, or as a class for expanded clones.

18	many	TRBV7-3	TRBD2	TRBJ2-2	CASSLGLAGGLNTGELFF	TGTGCCAGCAGCTTAGGACTAGCGGGAGGTTTGAACACCGGGGAGCTGTTTTTT
16	many	TRBV28	TRBD2	TRBJ2-5	CASSLGLAGHQETQYF	TGTGCCAGCAGTTTAGGTCTAGCGGGACACCAAGAGACCCAGTACTTC
11	.	TRBV3-1	.	TRBJ2-1	CASSRLKEQFF	TGTGCCAGCAGCCGGTTGAAAGAGCAGTTCTTC
14	.	TRBV20-1	.	TRBJ2-1	CSARKDRSYNEQFF	TGCAGTGCTAGGAAGGATCGCTCCTACAATGAGCAGTTCTTC
17	many	TRBV20-1	TRBD1	TRBJ1-6	CSARDRGPSSYNSPLHF	TGCAGTGCTAGAGACAGGGGGCCGAGCTCCTATAATTCACCCCTCCACTTT
15	.	TRBV2	TRBD1	TRBJ2-5	CASGIGTGGMQTQYF	TGTGCCAGCGGGATCGGGACAGGGGGCATGCAGACCCAGTACTTC
14	.	TRBV2	.	TRBJ2-2	CASSEYRATGELFF	TGTGCCAGCAGTGAATACAGGGCGACCGGGGAGCTGTTTTTT
16	few	TRBV9	TRBD1	TRBJ2-3	CASSVAGQGLTDTQYF	TGTGCCAGCAGCGTAGCGGGACAGGGACTCACAGATACGCAGTATTTT
18	many	TRBV29-1	TRBD2	TRBJ2-7	CSVPNTGTSAFGVKGQYF	TGCAGCGTGCCCAATACCGGGACTAGCGCCTTCGGAGTAAAGGGGCAGTACTTC
15	many	TRBV14	TRBD2	TRBJ2-1	CASSLSGSRFYEQFF	TGTGCCAGCAGCTTGAGCGGGAGTAGATTCTATGAGCAGTTCTTC
13	many	TRBV5-1	.	TRBJ1-2	CASSDTGYYGYTF	TGCGCCAGCAGCGATACAGGATATTATGGCTACACCTTC
16	.	TRBV2	TRBD2	TRBJ2-7	CASSAGLAGVLYEQYF	TGTGCCAGCAGTGCGGGACTAGCGGGAGTACTGTACGAGCAGTACTTC
13	.	TRBV4-2	.	TRBJ2-3	CASSHDQTDTQYF	TGTGCCAGCAGCCACGACCAAACAGATACGCAGTATTTT
17	many	TRBV7-2	TRBD2	TRBJ2-3	CASSFSTSGRELDTQYF	TGTGCCAGCAGCTTTTCAACTAGCGGGAGGGAGCTAGATACGCAGTATTTT
14	many	TRBV28	TRBD2	TRBJ2-7	CASSTGGGTYEQYF	TGTGCCAGCAGTACCGGGGGGGGGACCTACGAGCAGTACTTC
13	many	TRBV12-3/TRBV12-4	.	TRBJ2-7	CASSLRPTYEQYF	TGTGCCAGCAGTTTAAGGCCTACCTACGAGCAGTACTTC
14	few	TRBV10-3	.	TRBJ2-3	CAISAELVTDTQYF	TGTGCCATCAGTGCCGAACTAGTCACAGATACGCAGTATTTT
15	.	TRBV28	TRBD2	TRBJ2-1	CASSVGTSGRYEQFF	TGTGCCAGCAGTGTCGGGACTAGCGGGAGGTATGAGCAGTTCTTC
15	.	TRBV10-3	.	TRBJ1-5	CAIRGQGDNNQPQHF	TGTGCCATCAGGGGCCAAGGGGATAACAATCAGCCCCAGCATTTT
15	once	TRBV7-9	TRBD1	TRBJ1-4	CASSSITGVDEKLFF	TGTGCCAGCAGCTCAATTACAGGGGTTGATGAAAAACTGTTTTTT
12	few	TRBV30	.	TRBJ1-2	CAWRGSGYGYTF	TGTGCCTGGCGGGGGTCCGGCTATGGCTACACCTTC
17	.	TRBV5-8	TRBD1	TRBJ1-1	CASSTYRDSHRDTEAFF	TGTGCCAGCAGCACTTACCGGGACAGCCATCGGGACACTGAAGCTTTCTTT
16	many	TRBV2	.	TRBJ1-3	CASSEAGSRSGNTIYF	TGTGCCAGCAGTGAAGCGGGCAGCCGCTCTGGAAACACCATATATTTT
13	many	TRBV7-3	.	TRBJ1-2	CASSLAGFNGYTF	TGTGCCAGCAGCCTCGCAGGGTTTAATGGCTACACCTTC
17	many	TRBV7-6	.	TRBJ1-5	CASSSIIRGADNQPQHF	TGTGCCAGCAGCTCAATTATCCGGGGGGCAGACAATCAGCCCCAGCATTTT
11	many	TRBV2	TRBD2	TRBJ2-1	CASGGDNEQFF	TGTGCCAGCGGGGGGGACAATGAGCAGTTCTTC
14	many	TRBV6-1	.	TRBJ2-5	CASSERGYQETQYF	TGTGCCAGCAGTGAACGAGGTTACCAAGAGACCCAGTACTTC
17	few	TRBV15	TRBD2	TRBJ2-3	CATSREGGRGNTDTQYF	TGTGCCACCAGCAGAGAGGGCGGGAGGGGAAACACAGATACGCAGTATTTT
15	.	TRBV7-9	.	TRBJ1-2	CASSLAPEAGSGYTF	TGTGCCAGCAGCTTAGCTCCAGAGGCAGGGAGTGGCTACACCTTC
13	many	TRBV20-1	.	TRBJ1-1	CSADGGGRTEAFF	TGCAGTGCCGACGGGGGCGGGAGAACTGAAGCTTTCTTT
17	few	TRBV12-5	.	TRBJ1-5	CASGLTRNRASNQPQHF	TGTGCTAGTGGTTTGACGCGGAACAGGGCGAGCAATCAGCCCCAGCATTTT
13	few	TRBV20-1	.	TRBJ2-1	CSARGGSSNEQFF	TGCAGTGCTAGAGGAGGGAGTTCCAATGAGCAGTTCTTC
12	few	TRBV3-1	.	TRBJ2-3	CASSQDGGTLLF	TGTGCCAGCAGCCAGGATGGGGGGACTCTCCTTTTT
13	many	TRBV20-1	TRBD2	TRBJ2-5	CSARGTSRETQYF	TGCAGTGCTAGAGGGACTAGCCGGGAGACCCAGTACTTC
17	few	TRBV5-1	TRBD1	TRBJ1-1	CASSSPGQGASGTEAFF	TGCGCCAGCAGCTCCCCGGGACAGGGGGCCTCGGGCACTGAAGCTTTCTTT
14	many	TRBV12-3/TRBV12-4	TRBD2	TRBJ2-1	CASSFSGRAAEQFF	TGTGCCAGCAGTTTCAGCGGGAGGGCCGCGGAGCAGTTCTTC
14	many	TRBV7-9	.	TRBJ1-1	CASSLGLGLTEAFF	TGTGCCAGCAGCTTAGGGCTGGGTCTCACTGAAGCTTTCTTT
14	many	TRBV12-3/TRBV12-4	.	TRBJ2-1	CASSGGSGWDEQFF	TGTGCCAGCAGTGGGGGAAGTGGGTGGGATGAGCAGTTCTTC
16	few	TRBV5-1	.	TRBJ2-6	CASSTHRATGANVLTF	TGCGCCAGCAGCACGCACAGGGCTACTGGGGCCAACGTCCTGACTTTC
13	many	TRBV28	TRBD2	TRBJ2-1	CGWSGRRYNEQFF	TGTGGATGGAGCGGGAGGAGATACAATGAGCAGTTCTTC